A single sample is the source of the 27 T cell receptor beta chains below, sequenced in a study of blood T cell repertoires in COVID-19. Data came from immunoSEQ multiplex PCR; TCRdb stores just in-frame clones and leaves some out. This sample has fewer than 200,000 clones; around 83% occur once, and the top ten carry over 6%. The sample consisted of peripheral blood. Receptor source: a woman between 65 and 79 years old with COVID-19, enrolled during active disease.

The chain links TRBV29-1 to TRBJ1-2; tentatively, D is TRBD1 (6 bases). V was pared by 7 bases and J by 4 bases, with 13 bases between. Germline lookup yields CDR1 SQVTM and CDR2 ANQGSEA. This CDR3 spans 12 amino acids. CDR3 in amino acids: CSAGTYLYGYTF. For the CDR3, the DNA is TGCAGCGCCGGGACATATCTCTATGGCTACACCTTC.

The chain links TRBV29-1 to TRBJ1-1, with D perhaps TRBD1 (6 bases). Trimming took off 4 bases at V and 11 bases at J, with 14 bases between the two ends. The germline gives CDR1 SQVTM, CDR2 ANQGSEA. The CDR3 length is 11 residues. The CDR3 protein is CSVAQGFRAFF. In DNA, the CDR3 is TGCAGCGTTGCACAGGGTTTTCGGGCTTTCTTT.

The chain carries TRBV5-4 and TRBJ1-1; possible D gene TRBD1, 5 bases. The germline gives CDR1 SGHNT, CDR2 YYREEE (reference sequence). V lost 4 bases, J lost 1 base, and 11 bases lay in between. The CDR3 spans 14 residues. CDR3 nucleotides: TGTGCCAGCAGCGTGCATACAGGGAACACTGAAGCTTTCTTT. It specifies CASSVHTGNTEAFF.

This chain links TRBV30 with TRBJ2-1, with TRBD2 matching 13 bases. The germline V gene encodes CDR1 GTSNPN and CDR2 SVGIG (reference sequence). V was pared by 5 bases and J by 6 bases, with 4 bases of the junction left unmatched. CDR3 length: 14 amino acids. DNA for the CDR3: TGTGCCTGGGAGGGACTAGCGGGACTCAATGAGCAGTTCTTC. This encodes CAWEGLAGLNEQFF.

The chain links TRBV7-2 to TRBJ2-1, with 8 bases that match TRBD2. The V segment lost 3 bases and the J segment 4 bases; nucleotides outside the gene matches: 5. The CDR3 loop spans 15 amino acids. Germline assignment: CDR1 SGHTA and CDR2 FQGNSA. This chain's CDR3 is CASSLGAGAYNEQFF. The CDR3 DNA reads TGTGCCAGCAGCTTGGGAGCGGGAGCTTACAATGAGCAGTTCTTC.

The V gene is TRBV2, the J gene TRBJ2-7; D is possibly TRBD1 (6 bases). Trimming took 6 bases from V and 4 from J, leaving 13 bases between them. Germline loops: CDR1 SNHLY, CDR2 FYNNEI. The CDR3 runs 13 residues. Here the CDR3 reads CASRDLGAYEQYF. CDR3 DNA: TGTGCCAGCAGGGACTTGGGGGCTTACGAGCAGTACTTC.

The chain recombines TRBV6-5 with TRBJ1-6, with 7 bases that match TRBD1. V lost 0 bases and J lost 7; bases outside the gene matches: 6. This CDR3 spans 16 amino acids. Germline-derived CDR1 and CDR2 are MNHEY and SVGAGI. The CDR3 reads CASSYSIQGGNSPLHF. CDR3 coding DNA: TGTGCCAGCAGTTACTCGATCCAAGGGGGCAATTCACCCCTCCACTTT.

This clone came up a few times. This chain uses TRBV2 with TRBJ2-1; the match to TRBD2 covers 13 bases. With 8 bases clipped from V and 7 bases from J, the junction kept 11 bases outside the gene matches. Germline loops: CDR1 SNHLY, CDR2 FYNNEI. The length of the CDR3 is 16 residues. The CDR3 region is CASLRPGLAGRNEQFF. Written as DNA, the CDR3 is TGTGCCAGCTTAAGACCGGGACTAGCGGGACGGAATGAGCAGTTCTTC.

The chain combines TRBV5-6 with TRBJ2-1; 7 bases align to TRBD2. Germline V gene lookup returns CDR1 SGHDT and CDR2 YYEEEE. This CDR3 region has 16 residues. Trimming cost V 2 bases and J 5 bases; bases outside gene matches: 10. CDR3 sequence reads: CASSFDAGVAHNEQFF. CDR3 DNA: TGTGCCAGCAGCTTCGACGCGGGAGTAGCCCACAATGAGCAGTTCTTC.

This chain joins TRBV5-1 and TRBJ2-2, with 7 bases lining up with TRBD2. The V gene's germline CDR1 is SGHRS and CDR2 YFSETQ. V lost 2 bases and J lost 4; bases outside the gene matches: 2. The CDR3 totals 14 residues. DNA for the CDR3: TGCGCCAGCAGCTTCGGGACTATCACCGGGGAGCTGTTTTTT. This translates into CASSFGTITGELFF.

This clone was found many times. The V and J genes are TRBV9 and TRBJ2-7, with 14 nucleotides matching TRBD2. Germline V gene sequence: CDR1 SGDLS, CDR2 YYNGEE. This CDR3 has 17 residues. J gave up 2 bases and V 2 bases, and 6 bases lay outside the gene matches. CDR3 residues: CASSVGLAGAGAYEQYF. The CDR3, as DNA: TGTGCCAGCAGCGTGGGACTAGCGGGAGCAGGGGCCTACGAGCAGTACTTC.

The chain couples TRBV5-8 to TRBJ2-7; 12 bases are a match to TRBD2. With V trimmed by 3 bases and J by 0 bases, 4 bases remained unmatched. The CDR3 runs to 16 residues. From germline, CDR1 is SGHTS and CDR2 YDEGEE. CDR3 nucleotides: TGTGCCAGCAGCTGGACTAGCGGGACCGTCTCCTACGAGCAGTACTTC. This encodes CASSWTSGTVSYEQYF.

On this clone: The junction departs from the called germline gene at one end, perhaps through a read error. The chain is built from TRBV4-2 and TRBJ1-4; no definite D call. CDR1 and CDR2 (germline): LGHNA, YNFKEQ. The CDR3 length is 17 residues. The CDR3 protein is CASTQEVLRTTGEKLFF. CDR3 in DNA: TGTGCCAGCACCCAAGAAGTTCTGCGGACTACTGGTGAAAAACTGTTTTTT.

The CDR3, as DNA: TGTGCCAGCAGCTTGGGACAGGGGACTTACAATGAGCAGTTCTTC. It yields the protein CASSLGQGTYNEQFF. The chain carries TRBV5-4 and TRBJ2-1, with TRBD1 matching over 8 bases. The junction had 3 bases not matched to a gene; V was cut back by 0 bases and J by 4 bases. CDR1 SGHNT and CDR2 YYREEE come from the germline V gene (reference sequence). This CDR3 is built from 15 residues.

The J gene is TRBJ2-5, the V gene TRBV19, with 9 bases matching TRBD1. The junction had 13 bases not matched to a gene; V was cut back by 10 bases and J by 4 bases. This CDR3 is built from 15 residues. Germline CDR1 and CDR2: LNHDA and SQIVND (reference sequence). The CDR3 here is CATTQGALGGETQYF. The CDR3 DNA sequence: TGTGCCACCACACAGGGGGCGTTAGGGGGAGAGACCCAGTACTTC.

The chain recombines TRBV6-5 with TRBJ1-1; D is ambiguous. CDR1 MNHEY and CDR2 SVGAGI come from the germline V gene. The CDR3 spans 14 residues. V lost 4 bases, J lost 0 bases, and 9 bases lay in between. CDR3 protein: CASSLVRMNTEAFF. The DNA of the CDR3 is TGTGCCAGCAGTTTAGTCCGAATGAACACTGAAGCTTTCTTT.

This chain links TRBV4-3 with TRBJ2-7; 8 bases line up with TRBD2. Losses at the gene ends were 4 bases for V and 3 bases for J; bases not matched to a gene: 11. From germline, CDR1 is LGHNA and CDR2 YSLEER. CDR3 size: 16 residues. This CDR3 is CASSPSGGASYYEQYF. The CDR3 nucleotides are TGCGCCAGCAGCCCCTCCGGGGGGGCCTCCTACTACGAGCAGTACTTC.

This clone was counted once. This chain connects TRBV20-1 to TRBJ2-3, with D perhaps TRBD2 (5 bases). Germline assignment: CDR1 DFQATT and CDR2 SNEGSKA (reference sequence). The CDR3 spans 11 residues. With 1 base removed from V and 6 bases from J, the gap between germline ends came to 5 bases. Here the CDR3 reads CSARVADTQYF. In DNA form, the CDR3 reads TGCAGTGCTAGAGTAGCGGATACGCAGTATTTT.

J is TRBJ2-7 and V is TRBV7-2; 9 positions match TRBD2. J lost 2 bases, V lost 5 bases, and 13 bases had no gene match. This CDR3 has 17 residues. The germline CDR1 and CDR2 sequences are SGHTA and FQGNSA. For the CDR3, the DNA is TGTGCCAGCAGCCGTTTCTCCGATCCTAGCGGGGCCTACGAGCAGTACTTC. It codes for CASSRFSDPSGAYEQYF.

DNA of the CDR3: TGTGCCTGGAGTGTACCGAGGCTGGCGAGCCGGCAAGCTTTCTTT. The encoded protein is CAWSVPRLASRQAFF. V is TRBV30 and J is TRBJ1-1; D is unclear. The germline V and J ends were trimmed by 0 bases and 9 bases, with 20 bases remaining between them. This CDR3 has 15 residues. Germline assignment: CDR1 GTSNPN and CDR2 SVGIG (reference sequence).

The gene calls are TRBV27 and TRBJ1-6, with D perhaps matching TRBD1 (5 bases). Germline loops: CDR1 MNHEY, CDR2 SMNVEV (reference sequence). The V gene lost 5 bases and the J gene lost 7 bases, with 9 bases spanning the gap. This CDR3 spans 13 amino acids. The CDR3 DNA sequence: TGTGCCAGCAGTGTAAACAGGAATTCACCCCTCCACTTT. Protein: CASSVNRNSPLHF.

This clone was seen only once. V gene TRBV2 combines with J gene TRBJ1-5, with unresolved D. V was trimmed by 1 base and J by 4 bases, leaving 8 bases between them. Germline V lookup: CDR1 SNHLY, CDR2 FYNNEI. CDR3 length: 14 amino acids. CDR3 bases: TGTGCCAGCAGTGAAGGGCACGTGAATCAGCCCCAGCATTTT. Amino acid sequence: CASSEGHVNQPQHF.

The J gene is TRBJ2-2, the V gene TRBV19; 10 bases match TRBD2. Looked up from germline, CDR1 is LNHDA and CDR2 is SQIVND (reference sequence). The CDR3 sequence is 18 residues long. J was trimmed by 1 base and V by 5 bases; bases with no gene match: 10. In nucleotides, the CDR3 is TGTGCCAGTAGTGGACTTCGGACTAGCGGAGAGAACACCGGGGAGCTGTTTTTT. Protein sequence: CASSGLRTSGENTGELFF.

This clone was seen more than once but under ten times. The chain is built from TRBV5-1 and TRBJ1-3, with D perhaps TRBD1 (5 bases). Trimming pared 0 bases from V and 3 bases from J, leaving 10 bases between. The germline V gene has CDR1 SGHRS and CDR2 YFSETQ. The CDR3 is made up of 15 amino acids. The CDR3: CASSLAGGFGNTIYF. The CDR3 coding sequence is TGCGCCAGCAGCTTGGCGGGGGGATTTGGAAACACCATATATTTT.

This sequence joins TRBV27 and TRBJ1-1; TRBD1 matches 7 bases. The CDR3 runs 15 residues. Trimming took 8 bases from V and 0 from J; bases not matched to a gene: 9. The germline CDR1 and CDR2 sequences are MNHEY and SMNVEV (reference sequence). The CDR3, as DNA: TGTGCCAGCCGCTCTACAGGGGCCGTGAACACTGAAGCTTTCTTT. This codes for CASRSTGAVNTEAFF.

This chain uses TRBV19 with TRBJ2-3, with 8 bases matching TRBD1. Germline CDR1 is LNHDA and CDR2 is SQIVND (reference sequence). Trimming at V came to 7 bases and at J to 2 bases, leaving 11 bases not matched to a gene. This CDR3 is built from 16 residues. CDR3 residues: CASTGRVQGDTDTQYF. CDR3 nucleotides: TGTGCCAGTACGGGACGGGTACAGGGGGACACAGATACGCAGTATTTT.

This clone was seen once. The chain employs TRBV12-3 or TRBV12-4 and TRBJ1-4; D possibly corresponds to TRBD1 (5 bases). V lost 4 bases, J lost 10 bases, and 13 bases lay in between. The CDR3 length is 13 residues. The CDR3 loop is CASSSSAGLKLFF. The CDR3 DNA reads as TGTGCCAGCAGTTCTAGTGCAGGGTTAAAACTGTTTTTT.